The source of this T cell receptor beta chain is a study of tumor-infiltrating lymphocytes in primary liver carcinoma. Germline V CDR1 and CDR2: SGHNT, YYREEE (reference sequence). V lost 1 base, J lost 5 bases, and 16 bases lay in between. This CDR3 has 15 residues. From around 500 ng of total RNA, TCR beta-specific cDNA was reverse-transcribed using a constant-region primer. Three nested multiplex PCR rounds, a slightly modified ARM-PCR, produced the libraries for TCR beta. Two initial PCR rounds of around 10 cycles each paired TRBV1-TRBV30 forward primers with a C-beta reverse primer. TCRdb passed the multiplex PCR reads through MiXCR, listing each CDR3 protein once. The table includes fewer than 350,000 distinct CDR3 sequences, around three fifths detected once. RNA was extracted from whole blood without cell sorting, alongside germline DNA.

V usage is TRBV5-4 and J usage is TRBJ2-7; maybe TRBD1 (6 bases). What was sequenced was peripheral blood. The TCR sequence derives from a man aged 35 to 55 with primary liver carcinoma and hepatitis B virus infection. The CDR3 spells CASSLKARGSHEQYF. DNA of the CDR3: TGTGCCAGCAGCTTGAAGGCTAGGGGGAGCCACGAGCAGTACTTC.